Presented here are 27 T cell receptor beta chains from one specimen sequenced in a study of CD8+ T cells in alopecia areata. RNA was isolated and reverse transcribed to cDNA, the sequencing template. Produced via immunoSEQ multiplex PCR; TCRdb's table is partial and in-frame only. The sample lists 150,000 or so clones, approximately 70% occurring once. Sequences were derived from CD8+ T cells sorted from blood, sampled at week 0. These receptor sequences come from a human donor with alopecia areata.

This chain's CDR3 is CASRHRDGYNEKLFF. Written as DNA, the CDR3 is TGCGCCAGCAGACACCGGGACGGATATAATGAAAAACTGTTTTTT. V gene TRBV5-1 combines with J gene TRBJ1-4; a weak D match, TRBD1 (5 bases). Germline V gene lookup returns CDR1 SGHRS and CDR2 YFSETQ. The CDR3 has 15 residues. V was clipped by 5 bases and J by 4 bases, with 15 bases between them.

The genes are TRBV4-1 and TRBJ1-1; D ambiguous. V gave up 1 base and J gave up 7 bases, with 13 bases separating them. From germline, CDR1 is MGHRA and CDR2 YSYEKL. CDR3 length: 14 residues. CDR3 residues: CASSQVAVIDEAFF. DNA for the CDR3: TGCGCCAGCAGCCAAGTCGCTGTTATTGATGAAGCTTTCTTT.

This sequence joins TRBV18 and TRBJ1-5; D is possibly TRBD1 (5 bases). Germline V gene lookup returns CDR1 KGHSH and CDR2 LQKENI. With 2 bases removed from V and 0 bases from J, the gap between germline ends came to 8 bases. This CDR3 spans 15 amino acids. CDR3 region: CASSPAGYSNQPQHF. The CDR3 DNA sequence: TGTGCCAGCTCACCAGCAGGGTATAGCAATCAGCCCCAGCATTTT.

J is TRBJ1-1 and V is TRBV30; 7 positions agree with TRBD1. The CDR3 contains 16 residues. The V gene end was trimmed by 2 bases and the J gene end by 3 bases; junction bases not matched to a gene: 12. From germline, CDR1 is GTSNPN and CDR2 SVGIG (reference sequence). CDR3 in DNA: TGTGCCTGGAGTTCGTCCCCGGGACAGACATACACTGAAGCTTTCTTT. Its translation: CAWSSSPGQTYTEAFF.

With respect to this clone: This specimen includes other DNA sequences encoding the same CDR3. The chain is built from TRBV30 and TRBJ1-2; D ambiguous. Germline V gene sequence: CDR1 GTSNPN, CDR2 SVGIG (reference sequence). The V end was cut by 0 bases, the J end by 8 bases, with 10 bases between. This CDR3 has 12 amino acids. Here the CDR3 DNA reads TGTGCCTGGAGTGTAGGCGGCCCCGGCTACACCTTC. Residues: CAWSVGGPGYTF.

The chain employs TRBV7-9 and TRBJ2-7; the D gene could be TRBD1 or TRBD2 (6 bases each). The CDR3 contains 16 residues. The germline V gene encodes CDR1 SEHNR and CDR2 FQNEAQ (reference sequence). V gave up 6 bases and J gave up 4 bases, with 22 bases separating them. The CDR3 spells CASSFHLRGDWYEQYF. DNA for the CDR3: TGTGCCAGCAGTTTCCACCTGAGGGGGGACTGGTACGAGCAGTACTTC. Drawing the rest from reference TRBV7-9 and TRBJ2-7, the complete variable domain is DTGVSQNPRHKITKRGQNVTFRCDPISEHNRLYWYRQTLGQGPEFLTYFQNEAQLEKSRLLSDRFSAERPKGSFSTLEIQRTEQGDSAMYLCASSFHLRGDWYEQYFGPGTRLTVT.

J is TRBJ2-2 and V is TRBV12-5; the D is unclear. This CDR3 is built from 13 residues. CDR1 LGHNT and CDR2 FRNRAP come from the germline V gene. Deletions cut 5 bases from V and 8 bases from J, with 12 bases between. The CDR3 bases are TGTGCTAGTGGTCCCGGGTCTCCGGGGGAGCTGTTTTTT. Encoded protein: CASGPGSPGELFF.

This chain connects TRBV5-1 to TRBJ2-3, with a tentative D call TRBD1 (6 bases). The V gene's germline CDR1 is SGHRS and CDR2 YFSETQ. V dropped 3 bases and J dropped 6 bases, with 14 bases sitting between them. CDR3 length: 14 residues. CDR3 in amino acids: CASSYEQGVDTQYF. The CDR3 coding sequence is TGCGCCAGCAGCTACGAACAGGGTGTGGATACGCAGTATTTT.

This clone appeared a few times. J is TRBJ2-5 and V is TRBV18; D is uncertain. V was clipped by 5 bases and J by 7 bases, with 11 bases between them. CDR3 length equals 12 residues. CDR1 is KGHSH and CDR2 is LQKENI in the germline V gene. CDR3 in DNA: TGTGCCAGCTCAACGCCATTCGGGACCCAGTACTTC. This translates into CASSTPFGTQYF.

This chain's CDR3 is CAASKGDTGELFF. The DNA of the CDR3 is TGTGCCGCCAGCAAAGGTGACACCGGGGAGCTGTTTTTT. The chain carries TRBV6-5 and TRBJ2-2; no clear D gene. Trimming cost V 11 bases and J 3 bases, with 13 bases left between them. Looked up from germline, CDR1 is MNHEY and CDR2 is SVGAGI. The CDR3 extends over 13 amino acids.

This clone was seen a few times. V usage is TRBV13 and J usage is TRBJ2-3; no reliable D call. The CDR3 covers 14 residues. Germline V gene data show CDR1 as PRHDT and CDR2 as FYEKMQ (reference sequence). With 3 bases removed from V and 1 base from J, the gap between germline ends came to 8 bases. CDR3 sequence reads: CASSFGQGTDTQYF. CDR3 nucleotide sequence: TGTGCCAGCAGCTTTGGCCAGGGCACAGATACGCAGTATTTT. Together with reference TRBV13 and TRBJ2-3, the CDR3 gives the full variable domain: AAGVIQSPRHLIKEKRETATLKCYPIPRHDTVYWYQQGPGQDPQFLISFYEKMQSDKGSIPDRFSAQQFSDYHSELNMSSLELGDSALYFCASSFGQGTDTQYFGPGTRLTVL.

The CDR3 is CASSILGGYENYGYTF. The DNA of the CDR3 is TGTGCCAGTAGTATCTTAGGAGGATACGAGAACTATGGCTACACCTTC. The V and J genes are TRBV19 and TRBJ1-2; unclear D gene. The germline CDR1 and CDR2 sequences are LNHDA and SQIVND (reference sequence). The CDR3 is 16 amino acids. V was clipped by 3 bases and J by 2 bases, with 16 bases between them.

The rearrangement links TRBV6-5 to TRBJ2-5; TRBD2 matches at 11 bases. The CDR3 spans 13 residues. V lost 9 bases and J lost 1; bases outside the gene matches: 1. CDR1 MNHEY and CDR2 SVGAGI come from the germline V gene. The CDR3 coding sequence is TGTGCCAGTGGGACTAGCGGCCAAGAGACCCAGTACTTC. It encodes CASGTSGQETQYF.

The chain uses TRBV15 and TRBJ2-7; D may correspond to TRBD1 or TRBD2 (6 bases each). V lost 6 bases to trimming and J lost 0 bases, with 12 bases between them. CDR3 length: 14 residues. The germline V gene has CDR1 LNHNV and CDR2 YYDKDF (reference sequence). In DNA, the CDR3 is TGTGCCACCAGGGACGGGGGCAACTCCTACGAGCAGTACTTC. This sequence encodes CATRDGGNSYEQYF.

J is TRBJ1-2 and V is TRBV30, with D hard to call. The CDR3 has 14 residues. Germline CDR1 is GTSNPN and CDR2 is SVGIG (reference sequence). Between the trimmed V and J ends, which lost 0 bases and 6 bases, there was a span of 14 bases. CDR3 bases: TGTGCCTGGAGTGTAAGGAGGGTTTGGGATGGCTACACCTTC. Translating it yields CAWSVRRVWDGYTF. Together with reference TRBV30 and TRBJ1-2, the CDR3 gives the full variable domain: SQTIHQWPATLVQPVGSPLSLECTVEGTSNPNLYWYRQAAGRGLQLLFYSVGIGQISSEVPQNLSASRPQDRQFILSSKKLLLSDSGFYLCAWSVRRVWDGYTFGSGTRLTVV.

V gene TRBV7-9 combines with J gene TRBJ2-1; possibly TRBD2 for D (6 bases). CDR1 is SEHNR, CDR2 FQNEAQ, per germline (reference sequence). The CDR3 contains 14 residues. V shed 7 bases and J shed 10 bases, with 20 bases lying between them. The CDR3 DNA follows: TGTGCCAGCAACTCCAGGGACTCCCGCTCCGAGCAGTTCTTC. This encodes CASNSRDSRSEQFF.

This clone has only a few counts. The CDR3 reads CSVDGQGQDEQYF. CDR3 DNA sequence: TGCAGCGTTGACGGGCAGGGGCAGGACGAGCAGTACTTC. The chain combines TRBV29-1 with TRBJ2-7; possibly TRBD1 for D (6 bases). Germline V gene lookup returns CDR1 SQVTM and CDR2 ANQGSEA. The CDR3 has 13 residues. The germline V and J ends were trimmed by 3 bases and 5 bases, with 14 bases remaining between them.

This clone was seen a few times. V gene TRBV10-3 combines with J gene TRBJ2-2; unclear D gene. Germline V gives CDR1 ENHRY, CDR2 SYGVKD. The CDR3 consists of 17 residues. V lost 0 bases and J 0 bases, leaving 11 bases between the germline ends. The CDR3 nucleotides are TGTGCCATCAGTGAGTCGGCGTCGGGCGCGAACACCGGGGAGCTGTTTTTT. Protein product: CAISESASGANTGELFF.

V and J are TRBV5-1 and TRBJ1-1; no reliable D call. Germline values: CDR1 SGHRS, CDR2 YFSETQ. The CDR3 spans 14 residues. Trimming took 3 bases from V and 3 from J, leaving 12 bases between them. CDR3 residues: CASSYPFGDTEAFF. The CDR3 region has the DNA TGCGCCAGCAGCTATCCCTTCGGGGACACTGAAGCTTTCTTT. Drawing the rest from reference TRBV5-1 and TRBJ1-1, the complete variable domain is KAGVTQTPRYLIKTRGQQVTLSCSPISGHRSVSWYQQTPGQGLQFLFEYFSETQRNKGNFPGRFSGRQFSNSRSEMNVSTLELGDSALYLCASSYPFGDTEAFFGQGTRLTVV.

This chain joins TRBV13 and TRBJ1-1, with 11 bases matching TRBD1. V lost 6 bases to trimming and J lost 4 bases; unmatched junction nucleotides: 1. This CDR3 comprises 13 residues. Germline V gene lookup returns CDR1 PRHDT and CDR2 FYEKMQ (reference sequence). CDR3 sequence reads: CASRGTGGTEAFF. The CDR3 coding sequence is TGTGCCAGCAGGGGGACAGGGGGCACTGAAGCTTTCTTT.

This clone was counted only a few times. Other DNA sequences in the same sample also yield this CDR3. This chain connects TRBV13 to TRBJ2-6; D remains unclear. Looked up from germline, CDR1 is PRHDT and CDR2 is FYEKMQ (reference sequence). The CDR3 spans 15 residues. Trimming took 0 bases from V and 0 from J, leaving 3 bases between them. CDR3 amino acids: CASSLGSSGANVLTF. The CDR3 DNA reads as TGTGCCAGCAGCTTAGGCAGCTCTGGGGCCAACGTCCTGACTTTC.

The V and J genes are TRBV27 and TRBJ2-1, with D perhaps TRBD2 (5 bases). The CDR3 extends over 18 amino acids. V was clipped by 3 bases and J by 8 bases, with 26 bases between them. Germline CDR1 MNHEY, CDR2 SMNVEV (reference sequence). The CDR3 nucleotides are TGTGCCAGCAGTTTTATAGGACGGACGGGAAATGGGAAATATGAGCAGTTCTTC. It translates to CASSFIGRTGNGKYEQFF.

V is TRBV29-1 and J is TRBJ2-7, with 8 bases matching TRBD1. Germline lookup yields CDR1 SQVTM and CDR2 ANQGSEA. This CDR3 comprises 14 residues. Here the CDR3 reads CSADSGRGRGEQYF. In DNA form, the CDR3 reads TGCAGTGCGGATTCGGGCAGGGGGCGCGGGGAGCAGTACTTC.

The chain joins TRBV30 to TRBJ2-7; TRBD2 agrees at 14 bases. Germline-derived CDR1 and CDR2 are GTSNPN and SVGIG (reference sequence). Unmatched junction bases numbered 6, after V lost 4 bases and J lost 1 base. The CDR3 loop spans 16 amino acids. The CDR3 loop reads CAWTGTSGGLSYEQYF. CDR3 nucleotide sequence: TGTGCCTGGACCGGGACTAGCGGGGGACTATCCTACGAGCAGTACTTC.

The genes are TRBV5-6 and TRBJ1-1; D not resolved. Germline V gene data show CDR1 as SGHDT and CDR2 as YYEEEE. The CDR3 is 12 amino acids. Deletions cut 5 bases from V and 0 bases from J, with 5 bases between. The chain's CDR3 is CASSNLNTEAFF. In DNA form, the CDR3 reads TGTGCCAGCAGTAACTTGAACACTGAAGCTTTCTTT.

V is TRBV7-9 and J is TRBJ2-3; D gene ambiguous. The ends were cut back, 4 bases at V and 1 base at J, with 9 bases in the middle. This CDR3 has 14 residues. The germline V gene encodes CDR1 SEHNR and CDR2 FQNEAQ (reference sequence). The CDR3 DNA follows: TGTGCCAGCAGCTATGACCCCCGCACAGATACGCAGTATTTT. Amino acids: CASSYDPRTDTQYF.

The genes are TRBV30 and TRBJ1-1, with D unresolved. V lost 7 bases and J 0 bases, leaving 12 bases between the germline ends. The CDR3 has 13 residues. Germline values: CDR1 GTSNPN, CDR2 SVGIG (reference sequence). The CDR3 sequence is CAYNTGLNTEAFF. DNA of the CDR3: TGTGCCTACAATACCGGCCTGAACACTGAAGCTTTCTTT.